This TCR beta chain comes out of a study of T cell responses to AZD1222 COVID-19 vaccine. Across the whole study: Whether given at about 4 or about 12 weeks, second doses were pooled.

The repertoire was sequenced with immunoSEQ multiplex PCR; TCRdb's copy has only in-frame clones and lacks some. Of some 97,000 clones in the sample, 88% were seen once. This clonotype was sampled from an adult in good health. The specimen was peripheral blood, collected on day 0 of AZD1222 vaccination.

This CDR3 reads CASSSNRAAGTEAFF. CDR3 DNA sequence: TGTGCCAGCAGTTCCAACAGGGCCGCCGGCACTGAAGCTTTCTTT. The rearrangement links TRBV6-2 or TRBV6-3 to TRBJ1-1, with D maybe TRBD1 (6 bases). CDR1 is MNHEY and CDR2 is SVGEGT in the germline V gene. V lost 4 bases to trimming and J lost 4 bases, with 16 bases between them. The CDR3 extends over 15 amino acids.